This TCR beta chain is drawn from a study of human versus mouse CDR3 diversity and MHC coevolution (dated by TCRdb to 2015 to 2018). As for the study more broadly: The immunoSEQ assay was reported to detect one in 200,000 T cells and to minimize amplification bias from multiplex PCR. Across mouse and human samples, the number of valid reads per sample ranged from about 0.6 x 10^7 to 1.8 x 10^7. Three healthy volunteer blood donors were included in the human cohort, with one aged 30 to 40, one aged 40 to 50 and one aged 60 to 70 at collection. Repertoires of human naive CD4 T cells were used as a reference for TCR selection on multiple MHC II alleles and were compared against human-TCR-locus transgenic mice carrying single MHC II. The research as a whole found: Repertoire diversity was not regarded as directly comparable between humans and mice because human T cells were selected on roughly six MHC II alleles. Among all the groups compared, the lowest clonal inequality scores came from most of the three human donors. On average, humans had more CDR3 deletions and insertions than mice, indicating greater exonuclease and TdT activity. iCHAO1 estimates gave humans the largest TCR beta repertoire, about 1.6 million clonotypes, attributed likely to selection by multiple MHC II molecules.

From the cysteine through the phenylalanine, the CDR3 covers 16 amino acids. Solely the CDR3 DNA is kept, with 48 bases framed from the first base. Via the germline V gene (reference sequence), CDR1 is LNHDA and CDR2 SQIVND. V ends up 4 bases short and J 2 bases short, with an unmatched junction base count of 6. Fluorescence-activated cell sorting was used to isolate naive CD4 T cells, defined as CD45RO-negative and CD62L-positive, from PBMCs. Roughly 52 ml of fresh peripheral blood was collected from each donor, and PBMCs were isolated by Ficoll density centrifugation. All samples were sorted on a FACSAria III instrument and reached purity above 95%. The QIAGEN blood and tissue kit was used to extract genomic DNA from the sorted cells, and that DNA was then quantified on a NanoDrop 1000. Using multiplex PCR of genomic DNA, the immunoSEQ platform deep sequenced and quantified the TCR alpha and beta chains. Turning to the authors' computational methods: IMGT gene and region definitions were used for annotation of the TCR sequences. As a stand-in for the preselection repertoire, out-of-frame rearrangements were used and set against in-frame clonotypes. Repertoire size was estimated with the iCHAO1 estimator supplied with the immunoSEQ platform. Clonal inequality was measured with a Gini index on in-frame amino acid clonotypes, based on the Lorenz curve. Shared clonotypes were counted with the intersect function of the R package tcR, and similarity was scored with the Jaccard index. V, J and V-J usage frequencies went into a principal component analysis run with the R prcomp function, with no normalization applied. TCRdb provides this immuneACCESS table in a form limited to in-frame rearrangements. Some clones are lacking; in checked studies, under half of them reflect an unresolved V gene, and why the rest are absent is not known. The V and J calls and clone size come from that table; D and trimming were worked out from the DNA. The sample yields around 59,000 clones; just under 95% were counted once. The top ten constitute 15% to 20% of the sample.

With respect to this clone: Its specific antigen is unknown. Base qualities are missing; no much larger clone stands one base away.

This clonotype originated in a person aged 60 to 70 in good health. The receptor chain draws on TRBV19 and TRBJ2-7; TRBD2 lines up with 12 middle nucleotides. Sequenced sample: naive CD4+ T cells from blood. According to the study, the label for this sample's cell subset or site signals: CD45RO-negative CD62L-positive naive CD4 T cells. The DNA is TGTGCCAGTAGTAGGCCCCTAGCGGGAGGGACCTACGAGCAGTACTTC. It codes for CASSRPLAGGTYEQYF.